This TCR beta chain came from a study of shared clonotypes between healthy human individuals. The germline gives CDR1 GTSNPN, CDR2 SVGIG (reference sequence). This CDR3 has 15 residues. The V end was cut by 1 base, the J end by 1 base, with 13 bases between. Produced via immunoSEQ multiplex PCR; TCRdb's table is partial and in-frame only. Here the sample spans around 1 million clones, around three quarters being singletons. The TCR comes from a man younger than 35 in good health. The specimen sequenced was memory CD4+ T cells sorted from blood. The subset here: CD45RA-negative fraction. The V call is TRBV30, the J call TRBJ1-1; D uncertain. For the CDR3, the DNA is TGTGCCTGGAGTGCCGACTACCAGGCGAACACTGAAGCTTTCTTT. Its translation is CAWSADYQANTEAFF. The full variable domain, completed using reference TRBV30 and TRBJ1-1, is SQTIHQWPATLVQPVGSPLSLECTVEGTSNPNLYWYRQAAGRGLQLLFYSVGIGQISSEVPQNLSASRPQDRQFILSSKKLLLSDSGFYLCAWSADYQANTEAFFGQGTRLTVV.